This T cell receptor beta chain was retrieved from a study of cytomegalovirus exposure and HLA in healthy donors. Study-level findings and limits: Accurate prediction of most subjects' HLA-A and HLA-B alleles from TCR beta sequences was reported. An assumption of roughly uniform sequencing depth across donors underlay the presence/absence analyses. Researchers counted about 150 TCR beta chains as cytomegalovirus-associated.

Healthy people donating bone marrow made up the donors. The study ran its PCR with 60 Vbeta and 13 Jbeta primers. Profiled with immunoSEQ multiplex PCR; TCRdb holds only in-frame clones, not every one. The repertoire holds approximately 110,000 clones, with about four fifths as singletons. In the case of this clone: Its specificity is not known.

The CDR3 has 15 residues. V was pared by 5 bases and J by 3 bases, with 17 bases between. Germline CDR1 and CDR2: SGHVS and FNYEAQ. The sequence came from a man aged 40-49 years in good health and CMV-seronegative. The chain couples TRBV7-6 to TRBJ2-7; the D gene is possibly TRBD1 (6 bases). The sequenced sample was PBMCs. This CDR3 reads CASSPAGATVYEQYF. CDR3 DNA sequence: TGTGCCAGCAGCCCCGCAGGGGCCACCGTCTACGAGCAGTACTTC.